This entry concerns a single T cell receptor (beta chain). There are a few counts of this clonotype. It has no known antigen specificity. Nothing much larger sits one base from this clone, and base qualities are not available. Preparation of the library involved RACE. Sequencing took place on a NextSeq 500. During library preparation, unique molecular identifiers were attached to individual cDNA molecules so that TCRs could be counted in a quantitative, reproducible way. The original pipeline was this. A median of around 100,000 TCRs per sample was observed, with a range of about 23,224 to 750,000. The Decombinator software suite was used to annotate the V, J and CDR3 of the TCR reads. For PS versus PT1 abundance plots, all samples were subsampled to the same number of TCRs (28,000). Expanded TCRs were defined as absent before sensitization and observed at least eight times at the 2-week time point. TCRdb trimmed public reads at Q25 via fastp, called clones via MiXCR and kept in-frame beta chains. Merged by CDR3 protein, the rows form single entries marked with the most common genes and DNA. These V and J calls rely on TCRdb rather than the paper's analysis. This sample holds more than 35,000 distinct CDR3 sequences; roughly 13% were observed only once. The top ten clonotypes cover about 2.3% of the sample.

The V end loses 2 bases and the J end loses 6 bases, and a stretch of 10 bases separates them. From the cysteine up to the phenylalanine, the CDR3 has a length of 13 residues. Only CDR3 DNA remains: 39 bases, in frame from the first base. From a lookup of the germline V gene (reference sequence), CDR1 and CDR2 are MNHEY and SMNVEV. The time point label on this specimen signifies: patch test 3, about 24 weeks after DPC sensitization. The intended sense of this specimen's treatment or condition label: therapeutic diphenylcyclopropenone sensitization with weekly scalp DPC. Total RNA was extracted from unfractionated whole blood collected in Tempus Blood RNA tubes. At every patch-test visit, the blood draw took place before the patch test was put on. Patients were eligible if aged 18 to 70, diagnosed with alopecia and judged suitable for DPC therapy, and pregnant patients were excluded. This specimen comes from a study of human T cells and chemical hapten exposure (dated by TCRdb to the early 2020s). For the wider study: For sensitization, 2% DPC in acetone was applied to a roughly 2 cm by roughly 2 cm area of upper inner arm skin. Libraries were combined into a pool for sequencing, and differences in TCR yield between samples came mainly from small differences in library volumes within the pool. Patch testing was performed on the upper back with Finn chambers containing 0.01% DPC, and the patch tests were scored after 6 days according to International Contact Dermatitis Research Group standards. Blood for TCR sequencing was provided by twenty-nine alopecia patients at one to four time points (pre-sensitization, 2, 6 and 24 weeks). Alopecia areata with under or over 50% scalp involvement, alopecia totalis and alopecia universalis were represented in the patient cohort, which was mostly female. For every blood RNA sample, sequencing covered both the TCR alpha and TCR beta chains. Weekly therapeutic DPC doses were additionally applied to the scalp of patients throughout the roughly 24-week study period. Patient blood was sampled pre-sensitization (week 0) and at 2, 6 and about 24 weeks after DPC sensitization. In alopecia patients, the study followed how the peripheral blood TCR repertoire changed in vivo over primary and secondary sensitization to diphenylcyclopropenone (DPC), a hapten.

The paper as a whole reports these results and caveats: The number of PT1 expanded TCRs positively correlated with patch test score, significant at thresholds 8, 16 and 32 but not 4. DPC sensitization did not change how many TCRs were above 1 in 1000 frequency, and no evidence was found of alterations in global repertoire structure. Repeated subsampling changed both the strength of the expansion versus patch-test correlation and the threshold at which the correlation became significant. Significantly more large CDR3 similarity clusters were formed by expanded TCRs than by pre-sensitization or healthy control sets, consistent with antigen-driven responses. All patients had alopecia, a presumed autoimmune disease, so their immune response might differ from that of healthy individuals.

The rearranged chain carries TRBV27 and TRBJ1-2; the D segment could be TRBD1, given 6 matching bases. The sequenced sample was whole blood, obtained in connection with sensitization to the hapten diphenylcyclopropenone (DPC). The receptor was isolated from a middle-aged woman with alopecia areata. Some clones in this sample may be carry-over from other donors' samples. CDR3 sequence: CASSLGGLDGYTF. In nucleotides, the sequence is TGTGCCAGCAGTTTAGGGGGGCTGGATGGCTACACCTTC.